This T cell receptor beta chain was recovered during a study of CD8 T cells in Susac syndrome. Broader study findings: Individuals included in the TCR sequencing and HLA analysis were acknowledged by the study to be relatively few in number.

An input of about 0.5 to 1 ug of RNA was subjected to reverse transcription using random hexamers. Amplification of TCR beta CDR3 by immunoSEQ multiplex PCR spanned 54 Vbeta and 13 Jbeta. TCRdb fed the immunoSEQ multiplex PCR reads into MiXCR, producing one record per CDR3 protein. The data hold 150,000 or so distinct CDR3 sequences, with about 94% observed a single time. With respect to this clonotype: Its antigen is undetermined.

CD8+ and CD4+ T cells circulating in blood were sequenced for TCR beta. Trimming removed 3 bases at V and 0 bases at J, with 11 bases between. The CDR3 spans 14 residues. The germline CDR1 and CDR2 sequences are DFQATT and SNEGSKA (reference sequence). The specimen was CD8+ T cells from PBMCs. The rearrangement uses TRBV20-1 and TRBJ1-2; D perhaps matches TRBD1 (5 bases). This TCR was recovered from a human donor with multiple sclerosis. CDR3 residues: CSARGRTSNYGYTF. CDR3 nucleotide sequence: TGCAGTGCTAGGGGGCGGACTTCTAACTATGGCTACACCTTC.